A single T cell receptor (beta chain) is shown here with its context. An amount of RNA that ranged from roughly 0.45 to 1 ug was reverse transcribed with random hexamers. TCRdb re-derived calls from the immunoSEQ multiplex PCR reads in MiXCR, one entry per CDR3 protein. The sample has around 150,000 distinct CDR3 sequences, roughly 94% seen once. These data belong to a study of CD8 T cells in Susac syndrome. In contrast to the negatively isolated CD8+ and CD4+ T cells, TEMRA cells were FACS-enriched. The CDR3 runs 11 residues. In germline, CDR1 is MDHEN, CDR2 SYDVKM. Trimming pared 8 bases from V and 3 bases from J, leaving 8 bases between.

The TCR was taken from a human donor with Susac syndrome. Sample: CD8+ T cells from PBMCs. The rearrangement uses TRBV28 and TRBJ2-7; possibly TRBD1 or TRBD2 for D (5 bases each). CDR3: CASRDVYEQYF. The CDR3 DNA is TGTGCCAGCCGGGACGTCTACGAGCAGTACTTC. The variable domain in full, completed from reference TRBV28 and TRBJ2-7, reads DVKVTQSSRYLVKRTGEKVFLECVQDMDHENMFWYRQDPGLGLRLIYFSYDVKMKEKGDIPEGYSVSREKKERFSLILESASTNQTSMYLCASRDVYEQYFGPGTRLTVT.